The T cell receptor beta chain under discussion was sequenced for a study of blood T cell repertoires in COVID-19. Study overall: Researchers got acute and convalescent COVID-19 samples from the United States, Italy and Spain. From T cells, B-cell-depleted T cells, or PBMCs came the material, which was cDNA or gDNA.

As originally analysed: The authors estimated nucleated cell counts from reference gene primer amplification. Profiling relied on immunoSEQ multiplex PCR, and the TCRdb table lists in-frame clones only, not all of them. The V and J calls and clone size come from that table; D and trimming were worked out from the DNA. The sample yields more than 95,000 clones, 90% seen once. Germline CDR1 is MNHEY and CDR2 is SMNVEV (reference sequence). With 0 bases removed from V and 6 bases from J, the gap between germline ends came to 15 bases. The CDR3 has 17 residues. V is TRBV27 and J is TRBJ1-6, with D perhaps matching TRBD1 (6 bases). The sequencing input was peripheral blood. This clonotype was sampled from a human donor with active COVID-19. The donor label of this sample is uncertain. CDR3 in DNA: TGTGCCAGCAGTTTATCGTTAGACTTGGACAGTAATTCACCCCTCCACTTT. This encodes CASSLSLDLDSNSPLHF.